These T cell receptor beta chains were read from a single sample in a study of OX40 agonist ivuxolimab in advanced cancers. The data were produced by immunoSEQ multiplex PCR, yet TCRdb's version contains in-frame clones alone and is incomplete. The table lists 75,000 to 90,000 clones, approximately 84% of them singletons. The sequenced sample was CD4+ or CD8+ T cells sorted from blood, obtained in a trial of the OX40 agonist ivuxolimab. The receptors come from an adult with an advanced solid tumor such as melanoma, head and neck, liver or kidney cancer. Both conserved end residues are part of each CDR3. A D gene is named only where the DNA matches it firmly. A row's size may be missing; if present it is once, few, many or a size class.

V gene: TRBV5-1
D gene: TRBD2
clone size: .
J gene: TRBJ2-3
CDR3 protein: CASSSGDTDTQYF
CDR3 DNA: TGCGCCAGCTCTAGCGGGGACACAGATACGCAGTATTTT

V gene: TRBV11-2
D gene: .
clone size: once
J gene: TRBJ2-5
CDR3 protein: CASSFRRDETQYF
CDR3 DNA: TGTGCCAGCAGCTTCCGCAGGGACGAGACCCAGTACTTC

V gene: TRBV11-3
D gene: TRBD2
clone size: .
J gene: TRBJ2-1
CDR3 protein: CASSFGTGGVYEQFF
CDR3 DNA: TGTGCCAGCAGCTTTGGGACCGGGGGGGTTTATGAGCAGTTCTTC

V gene: TRBV30
D gene: .
clone size: .
J gene: TRBJ1-1
CDR3 protein: CAWSGGEGGQNTEAFF
CDR3 DNA: TGTGCCTGGAGCGGAGGGGAAGGGGGTCAGAACACTGAAGCTTTCTTT

V gene: TRBV11-3
D gene: .
clone size: once
J gene: TRBJ2-7
CDR3 protein: CASSLGRTTEQYF
CDR3 DNA: TGTGCCAGCAGCTTAGGGAGGACTACGGAGCAGTACTTC

V gene: TRBV6-6
D gene: TRBD2
clone size: once
J gene: TRBJ2-1
CDR3 protein: CASGGEGYNEQFF
CDR3 DNA: TGTGCCAGCGGCGGGGAGGGATACAATGAGCAGTTCTTC

V gene: TRBV7-9
D gene: .
clone size: .
J gene: TRBJ1-4
CDR3 protein: CASSRSRTVLGEKLFF
CDR3 DNA: TGTGCCAGCAGCCGCTCCAGGACAGTTCTGGGAGAAAAACTGTTTTTT

V gene: TRBV6-5
D gene: .
clone size: once
J gene: TRBJ1-5
CDR3 protein: CASSLRQNNQPQHF
CDR3 DNA: TGTGCCAGCAGTTTAAGACAGAATAATCAGCCCCAGCATTTT

V gene: TRBV7-2
D gene: .
clone size: .
J gene: TRBJ2-1
CDR3 protein: CASTLGVSARNEQFF
CDR3 DNA: TGTGCCAGCACCCTCGGGGTTTCAGCCCGGAATGAGCAGTTCTTC

V gene: TRBV12-5
D gene: .
clone size: .
J gene: TRBJ2-7
CDR3 protein: CASKWRKTYEQYF
CDR3 DNA: TGTGCTAGTAAGTGGCGCAAAACCTACGAGCAGTACTTC

V gene: TRBV19
D gene: .
clone size: few
J gene: TRBJ2-3
CDR3 protein: CASSPSTDTQYF
CDR3 DNA: TGTGCCAGTAGTCCTAGCACAGATACGCAGTATTTT

V gene: TRBV11-3
D gene: .
clone size: .
J gene: TRBJ1-6
CDR3 protein: CASSSYNSPLHF
CDR3 DNA: TGTGCCAGCAGCTCATATAATTCACCCCTCCACTTT

V gene: TRBV11-2
D gene: .
clone size: .
J gene: TRBJ2-2
CDR3 protein: CASSPSTTSNTGELFF
CDR3 DNA: TGTGCCAGCAGCCCCTCTACTACGTCGAACACCGGGGAGCTGTTTTTT